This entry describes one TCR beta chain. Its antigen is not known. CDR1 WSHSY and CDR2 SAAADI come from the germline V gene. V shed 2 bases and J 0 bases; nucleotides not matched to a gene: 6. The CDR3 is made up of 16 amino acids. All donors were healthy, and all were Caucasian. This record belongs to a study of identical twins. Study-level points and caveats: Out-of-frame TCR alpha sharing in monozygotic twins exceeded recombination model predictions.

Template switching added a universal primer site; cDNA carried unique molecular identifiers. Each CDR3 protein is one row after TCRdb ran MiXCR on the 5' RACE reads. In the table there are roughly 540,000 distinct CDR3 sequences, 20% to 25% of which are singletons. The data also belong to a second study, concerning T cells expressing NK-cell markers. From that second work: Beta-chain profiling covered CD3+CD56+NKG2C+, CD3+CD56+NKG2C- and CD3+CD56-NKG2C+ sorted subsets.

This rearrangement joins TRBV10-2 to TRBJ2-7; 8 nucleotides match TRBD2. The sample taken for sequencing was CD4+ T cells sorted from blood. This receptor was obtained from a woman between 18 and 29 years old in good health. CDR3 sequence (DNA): TGCGCCAGCAGTGAGGCCCAGCGGGGGTCCTCCTACGAGCAGTACTTC. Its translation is CASSEAQRGSSYEQYF.